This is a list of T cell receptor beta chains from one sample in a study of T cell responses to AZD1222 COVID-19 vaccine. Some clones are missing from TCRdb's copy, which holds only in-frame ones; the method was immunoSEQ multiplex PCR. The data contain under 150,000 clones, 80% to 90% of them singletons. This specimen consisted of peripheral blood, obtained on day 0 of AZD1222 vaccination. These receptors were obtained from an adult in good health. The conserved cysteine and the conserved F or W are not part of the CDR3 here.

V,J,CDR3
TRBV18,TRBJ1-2,ASSPGGPNGYT
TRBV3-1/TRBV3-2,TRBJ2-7,ASSQDGRHEQY
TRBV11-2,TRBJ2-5,ASSQETQY
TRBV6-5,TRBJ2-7,ASSYEGGRASEQY
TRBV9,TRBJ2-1,ASSVDSAATYNEQF
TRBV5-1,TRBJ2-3,ASSLGAPPDTQY
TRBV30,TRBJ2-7,ASTGRSSYEQY
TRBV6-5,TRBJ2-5,ASRSGQQETQY
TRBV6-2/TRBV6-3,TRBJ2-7,ASSRYYEQY
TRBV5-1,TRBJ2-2,ASSRDRGLIGELF
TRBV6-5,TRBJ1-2,ASKGPGVDRWGYT
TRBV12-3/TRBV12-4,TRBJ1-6,ASRGQYNSPLH
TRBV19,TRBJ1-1,ASSKGSYTEAF
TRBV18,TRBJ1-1,ASSSREEWRNTEAF
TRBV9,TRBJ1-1,ASSVGGVDSEAF
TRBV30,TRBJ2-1,AWTQRGAYNEQF
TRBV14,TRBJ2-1,ASSRRGGGLTDEQF
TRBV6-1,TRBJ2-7,ASSEVRFQQY
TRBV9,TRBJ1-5,ASSRQGYQPQH
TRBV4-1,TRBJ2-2,ASSSPYGGGNTGELF
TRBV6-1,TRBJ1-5,ASSESQLSNQPQH
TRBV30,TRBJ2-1,AWSALGRGSNEQF
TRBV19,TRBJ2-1,ASMELAGDLSQF
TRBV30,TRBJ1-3,AWTVGFSGNTIY
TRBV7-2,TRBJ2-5,ASSLGGIFQETQY
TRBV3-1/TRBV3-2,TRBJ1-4,ASSQDRSGEKLF
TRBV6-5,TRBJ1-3,ASSRYTIY